These 3 T cell receptor beta chains were sequenced from one sample in a study of lymphopenia after photon versus proton radiotherapy. The table came from immunoSEQ multiplex PCR; TCRdb's copy has only in-frame clones and leaves some out. This sample carries roughly 30,000 clones, roughly four fifths of them seen once, and the ten largest clones take approximately 30%. This specimen was peripheral blood, taken from a patient treated with photon-based radiotherapy. The source is a man between 50 and 59 years old with gastric cancer.

V is TRBV2 and J is TRBJ2-5; possible D gene TRBD2, 6 bases. The CDR3 totals 16 residues. The V end was cut by 7 bases, the J end by 2 bases, with 20 bases between. Germline CDR1 and CDR2: SNHLY and FYNNEI. CDR3 residues: CASNLLADWWQETQYF. The CDR3 DNA is TGTGCCAGCAACTTATTAGCGGATTGGTGGCAAGAGACCCAGTACTTC.

This clone was counted a few times. Other DNA sequences in the same sample also yield this CDR3. The chain carries TRBV27 and TRBJ1-2; D gene uncertain. V dropped 0 bases and J dropped 3 bases, with 8 bases sitting between them. Germline V CDR1 and CDR2: MNHEY, SMNVEV (reference sequence). CDR3 length equals 14 residues. This chain's CDR3 is CASSLSLGDYGYTF. CDR3 DNA sequence: TGTGCCAGCAGTTTATCTCTCGGCGACTATGGCTACACCTTC.

This chain links TRBV14 with TRBJ1-2; D is ambiguous. Between the trimmed V and J ends, which lost 0 bases and 3 bases, there was a span of 5 bases. This CDR3 contains 13 residues. Germline-derived CDR1 and CDR2 are SGHDN and FVKESK. The DNA for the CDR3 is TGTGCCAGCAGCCAAGATTACGACTATGGCTACACCTTC. The encoded protein is CASSQDYDYGYTF.